Listed below are T cell receptor beta chains from one sample, sequenced in a study of T cell responses to AZD1222 COVID-19 vaccine. The protocol was immunoSEQ multiplex PCR, while the TCRdb copy is restricted to in-frame clones and leaves out a portion. The table includes 100,000 to 150,000 clones, 86% detected once. The sample was peripheral blood, taken 28 days after the second AZD1222 dose. The receptors here all came from an adult who received the AZD1222 COVID-19 vaccine. CDR3s include the opening cysteine and the closing phenylalanine or tryptophan. The D gene is left open where the match is weak. Clone sizes are given selectively: once, few, many, or a class where the clone is expanded.

j_gene	d_gene	abundance	v_gene	CDR3aa	CDR3nt
TRBJ2-7	NA	once	TRBV19	CASSIRGSFNRAYEQYF	TGTGCCAGTAGTATACGGGGCAGCTTTAACCGAGCCTACGAGCAGTACTTC
TRBJ2-2	NA	NA	TRBV6-5	CASNRVGELFF	TGTGCCAGCAACAGGGTGGGGGAGCTGTTTTTT
TRBJ2-3	TRBD2	NA	TRBV10-3	CAISESSGTSGGARDTQYF	TGTGCCATCAGTGAGTCGTCCGGGACTAGCGGGGGGGCTCGGGATACGCAGTATTTT
TRBJ1-2	NA	NA	TRBV28	CASSGYGYTF	TGTGCCAGCAGTGGGTATGGCTACACCTTC
TRBJ2-2	TRBD1	NA	TRBV7-7	CASSVDRGGTGELFF	TGTGCTAGCAGCGTGGACAGGGGCGGCACCGGGGAGCTGTTTTTT
TRBJ1-1	NA	NA	TRBV20-1	CSAGGNTEAFF	TGCAGTGCAGGGGGGAACACTGAAGCTTTCTTT
TRBJ2-1	NA	NA	TRBV11-3	CASSLGGLGQFF	TGTGCCAGCAGCTTAGGGGGTCTAGGTCAGTTCTTC
TRBJ2-6	NA	few	TRBV6-4	CASSDTGLSGANVLTF	TGTGCCAGCAGTGACACGGGGCTCTCTGGGGCCAACGTCCTGACTTTC
TRBJ2-3	NA	NA	TRBV28	CASSGGRLGTDTQYF	TGTGCCAGCAGTGGGGGGCGCTTGGGAACAGATACGCAGTATTTT
TRBJ1-1	NA	NA	TRBV5-5	CASSWGVGTEAFF	TGTGCCAGCAGCTGGGGGGTCGGGACTGAAGCTTTCTTT